This passage covers 24 T cell receptor beta chains from one sample sequenced in a study of CD8+ T cells in alopecia areata. Sample treatment: oral pan-JAK inhibitor, 5-10 mg twice daily. Sequencing used cDNA as its template, made by extracting RNA and reverse transcribing it. The repertoire was sequenced with immunoSEQ multiplex PCR; TCRdb's copy has only in-frame clones and lacks some. The sample gives about 220,000 clones, under 60% of which show up once; about 1.6% is in the top ten. The starting material was CD4+ T cells sorted from blood, obtained at week 4, from a patient treated with tofacitinib. These receptor sequences come from a human donor with alopecia areata.

This clone occurred a few times. The rearrangement joins TRBV29-1 to TRBJ2-5, with D possibly TRBD1 on 5 matching bases. Germline values: CDR1 SQVTM, CDR2 ANQGSEA. This CDR3 region has 13 residues. V was pared by 4 bases and J by 1 base, with 10 bases between. The CDR3 loop is CSVGQKLQETQYF. DNA of the CDR3: TGCAGCGTTGGACAGAAGCTCCAAGAGACCCAGTACTTC.

This clone was recorded only once. This sequence joins TRBV30 and TRBJ2-7; D unresolved. Trimming pared 3 bases from V and 6 bases from J, leaving 24 bases between. Germline loops: CDR1 GTSNPN, CDR2 SVGIG (reference sequence). This CDR3 has 16 residues. The chain's CDR3 is CAWSPVRGPPNGEQYF. The DNA of the CDR3 is TGTGCCTGGAGCCCAGTTCGAGGACCCCCGAACGGCGAGCAGTACTTC.

The chain uses TRBV5-1 and TRBJ1-2, with 8 bases identical to TRBD1. The CDR3 totals 13 residues. Per the germline V gene, CDR1 is SGHRS and CDR2 is YFSETQ. J lost 6 bases, V lost 4 bases, and 5 bases had no gene match. CDR3 in amino acids: CASSLDRENGYTF. The CDR3 nucleotides are TGCGCCAGCAGCCTGGACAGGGAAAATGGCTACACCTTC. The whole variable domain, filled in from reference TRBV5-1 and TRBJ1-2, reads KAGVTQTPRYLIKTRGQQVTLSCSPISGHRSVSWYQQTPGQGLQFLFEYFSETQRNKGNFPGRFSGRQFSNSRSEMNVSTLELGDSALYLCASSLDRENGYTFGSGTRLTVV.

This clone was counted between two and nine times. CDR3 residues: CASSPLGENYGYTF. The CDR3 coding sequence is TGTGCCAGCAGCCCCCTCGGGGAGAACTATGGCTACACCTTC. This chain uses TRBV28 with TRBJ1-2; D not certain. The V gene's germline CDR1 is MDHEN and CDR2 SYDVKM. The V end lost 6 bases, the J end lost 2 bases, and 13 bases lay between the germline ends. The CDR3 has 14 residues.

The J gene is TRBJ2-2, the V gene TRBV5-1, with a weak D call TRBD2 (6 bases). The CDR3 has 13 residues. V lost 7 bases, J lost 3 bases, and 10 bases lay in between. Germline CDR1 SGHRS, CDR2 YFSETQ. CDR3 DNA sequence: TGCGCCAGCCTACCGGGAGACACCGGGGAGCTGTTTTTT. It translates to CASLPGDTGELFF.

This clone was counted a few times. The chain employs TRBV21-1 and TRBJ2-7; the D call in the table, TRBD2, was not verified against the DNA. TRBV21-1 is designated a pseudogene. CDR3 length equals 13 residues. The CDR3 loop is CASSNRGNYEQYF. The CDR3 DNA is TGTGCCAGCAGCAATCGGGGAAACTACGAGCAGTACTTC.

This chain connects TRBV14 to TRBJ2-1; 8 bases line up with TRBD2. J was trimmed by 12 bases and V by 3 bases; bases with no gene match: 10. This CDR3 contains 14 residues. Germline assignment: CDR1 SGHDN and CDR2 FVKESK. CDR3 amino acids: CASSQGLEAVGQFF. For the CDR3, the DNA is TGTGCCAGCAGCCAGGGACTAGAAGCCGTTGGGCAGTTCTTC.

This rearrangement joins TRBV9 to TRBJ2-7, with TRBD1 as a possible D gene (6 bases). Trimming left V 4 bases short and J 3 bases short, with 14 bases between. CDR1 and CDR2 from the germline V gene are SGDLS and YYNGEE. The CDR3 is 14 amino acids. CDR3 coding DNA: TGTGCCAGCAGCCAGACAGGTAACCTCTACGAGCAGTACTTC. This translates into CASSQTGNLYEQYF.

The rearrangement joins TRBV7-2 to TRBJ2-7; the D gene could be TRBD1 or TRBD2 (5 bases each). Germline values: CDR1 SGHTA, CDR2 FQGNSA. The CDR3 contains 14 residues. V lost 1 base, J lost 4 bases, and 11 bases lay in between. The CDR3 loop reads CASSLEPGPYEQYF. The CDR3 DNA reads TGTGCCAGCAGCTTAGAACCGGGACCTTACGAGCAGTACTTC.

This clone was seen a single time. The chain links TRBV30 to TRBJ1-2; TRBD1 aligns across 9 bases. After removal of 1 base from V and 6 bases from J, the junction contained 12 bases not matched to a gene. From germline, CDR1 is GTSNPN and CDR2 SVGIG (reference sequence). The CDR3 has 16 residues. The DNA of the CDR3 is TGTGCCTGGAGTGATTTCAAGGGACAGGGTGCCCATGGCTACACCTTC. Amino acids: CAWSDFKGQGAHGYTF.

The genes are TRBV27 and TRBJ1-2; 9 bases are shared with TRBD1. Germline assignment: CDR1 MNHEY and CDR2 SMNVEV (reference sequence). This CDR3 region has 14 residues. The J segment lost 4 bases and the V segment lost 6 bases, leaving 6 bases of the junction unmatched. The CDR3 DNA sequence: TGTGCCAGCAGGACGACAGGGGGGAGCTATGGCTACACCTTC. It encodes CASRTTGGSYGYTF.

CDR3 coding DNA: TGTGCCAGCAGCAAAACCCGACAGGGAGGGGATGGCTACACCTTC. This encodes CASSKTRQGGDGYTF. This chain links TRBV21-1 with TRBJ1-2. TRBV21-1 is a recognized pseudogene. The CDR3 sequence is 15 residues long.

V usage is TRBV5-1 and J usage is TRBJ1-2; D uncertain. The CDR3 is 13 residues long. Trimming pared 1 base from V and 6 bases from J, leaving 10 bases between. Germline assignment: CDR1 SGHRS and CDR2 YFSETQ. The CDR3 DNA sequence: TGCGCCAGCAGCTTGAGTACAGACAATGGCTACACCTTC. This sequence encodes CASSLSTDNGYTF.

The J gene is TRBJ2-3, the V gene TRBV7-2, with TRBD2 matching 7 bases. With V trimmed by 5 bases and J by 2 bases, 7 bases remained unmatched. Germline CDR1 is SGHTA and CDR2 is FQGNSA. This CDR3 comprises 15 residues. The CDR3 loop reads CASSPPGGYTDTQYF. CDR3 coding DNA: TGTGCCAGCAGCCCCCCGGGGGGATACACAGATACGCAGTATTTT.

This clone was recorded many times. This rearrangement joins TRBV4-3 to TRBJ2-3; D may be TRBD1 or TRBD2 (6 bases each). This CDR3 is built from 17 residues. CDR1 is LGHNA, CDR2 YSLEER, per germline. V was trimmed by 1 base and J by 3 bases, leaving 17 bases between them. The CDR3 spells CASSQGTGAQGTDTQYF. DNA for the CDR3: TGCGCCAGCAGCCAAGGGACGGGGGCGCAGGGTACAGATACGCAGTATTTT.

The V call is TRBV7-2, the J call TRBJ2-7, with 12 positions matching TRBD2. This CDR3 contains 16 residues. CDR1 and CDR2 from the germline V gene are SGHTA and FQGNSA. Trimming at V came to 3 bases and at J to 5 bases, leaving 8 bases not matched to a gene. The chain's CDR3 is CASSLRLAGGPDEQYF. The CDR3, as DNA: TGTGCCAGCAGCTTGCGGCTAGCGGGGGGGCCCGACGAGCAGTACTTC.

This clone was counted between two and nine times. The V gene is TRBV11-1, the J gene TRBJ2-1, with D possibly being TRBD2 (5 bases). The CDR3 contains 15 residues. V was trimmed by 1 base and J by 0 bases, leaving 7 bases between them. Germline values: CDR1 SGHAT, CDR2 FQDESV (reference sequence). CDR3 sequence reads: CASSLVGSSYNEQFF. The CDR3 coding sequence is TGTGCCAGCAGCTTAGTTGGGAGCTCCTACAATGAGCAGTTCTTC. The variable domain in full, completed from reference TRBV11-1 and TRBJ2-1, reads EAEVAQSPRYKITEKSQAVAFWCDPISGHATLYWYRQILGQGPELLVQFQDESVVDDSQLPKDRFSAERLKGVDSTLKIQPAELGDSAMYLCASSLVGSSYNEQFFGPGTRLTVL.

This clone has only a few counts. The chain is built from TRBV6-5 and TRBJ2-7; TRBD2 is a possible D gene (5 bases). Germline loops: CDR1 MNHEY, CDR2 SVGAGI. This CDR3 is built from 12 residues. V was clipped by 8 bases and J by 4 bases, with 12 bases between them. The CDR3 region is CASGGSLYEQYF. CDR3 DNA sequence: TGTGCCAGCGGAGGCTCCCTTTACGAGCAGTACTTC.

The rearrangement links TRBV29-1 to TRBJ1-1; TRBD1 matches at 8 bases. The length of the CDR3 is 8 residues. The germline V gene has CDR1 SQVTM and CDR2 ANQGSEA. The trim removed 7 bases at V and 11 bases at J, leaving 0 bases unmatched. CDR3 nucleotides: TGCAGCGGGGACAGGGCTTTCTTT. This translates into CSGDRAFF. The full variable domain, rest sourced from reference TRBV29-1 and TRBJ1-1, is SAVISQKPSRDICQRGTSLTIQCQVDSQVTMMFWYRQQPGQSLTLIATANQGSEATYESGFVIDKFPISRPNLTFSTLTVSNMSPEDSSIYLCSGDRAFFGQGTRLTVV.

The chain recombines TRBV15 with TRBJ1-1, with 9 positions matching TRBD1. The V gene's germline CDR1 is LNHNV and CDR2 YYDKDF (reference sequence). V shed 6 bases, J shed 4 bases, and the junction held 6 bases outside the gene matches. CDR3 length equals 14 residues. The DNA for the CDR3 is TGTGCCACCAGTTTCGGACAGGGGATCACTGAAGCTTTCTTT. Translated: CATSFGQGITEAFF.

This chain uses TRBV5-1 with TRBJ1-1; D is undetermined. The V gene's germline CDR1 is SGHRS and CDR2 YFSETQ. V was clipped by 4 bases and J by 5 bases, with 12 bases between them. CDR3 length: 13 residues. The CDR3 loop is CASSLTAGTEAFF. The CDR3 region has the DNA TGCGCCAGCAGCCTAACAGCGGGGACTGAAGCTTTCTTT. The complete variable domain, with remaining parts taken from reference TRBV5-1 and TRBJ1-1, reads KAGVTQTPRYLIKTRGQQVTLSCSPISGHRSVSWYQQTPGQGLQFLFEYFSETQRNKGNFPGRFSGRQFSNSRSEMNVSTLELGDSALYLCASSLTAGTEAFFGQGTRLTVV.

Concerning this clone itself: Different DNA sequences within this sample yield the same CDR3. The chain joins TRBV29-1 to TRBJ1-1; 7 nucleotides align to TRBD1. Trimming at V came to 8 bases and at J to 2 bases, leaving 5 bases not matched to a gene. Germline lookup yields CDR1 SQVTM and CDR2 ANQGSEA. CDR3 length equals 12 residues. CDR3 amino acids: CSCRQGNTEAFF. CDR3 nucleotides: TGCAGCTGCCGACAGGGAAACACTGAAGCTTTCTTT.

The chain recombines TRBV15 with TRBJ1-1, with 7 bases identical to TRBD1. The junction had 3 bases not matched to a gene; V was cut back by 3 bases and J by 5 bases. CDR3 size: 13 residues. CDR1 LNHNV and CDR2 YYDKDF come from the germline V gene (reference sequence). The CDR3 loop reads CATSSPGGTEAFF. Here the CDR3 DNA reads TGTGCCACCAGCAGTCCAGGGGGGACTGAAGCTTTCTTT.

This clone showed up just a few times. This chain uses TRBV29-1 with TRBJ1-5; tentatively, D is TRBD1 (5 bases). CDR3 length equals 13 residues. Germline loops: CDR1 SQVTM, CDR2 ANQGSEA. With 6 bases removed from V and 2 bases from J, the gap between germline ends came to 11 bases. The CDR3 nucleotides read TGCAGCGTAGCGCAGGGAGGCAATCAGCCCCAGCATTTT. Amino acids: CSVAQGGNQPQHF. Using reference TRBV29-1 and TRBJ1-5 for the parts outside the CDR3, the full variable domain is SAVISQKPSRDICQRGTSLTIQCQVDSQVTMMFWYRQQPGQSLTLIATANQGSEATYESGFVIDKFPISRPNLTFSTLTVSNMSPEDSSIYLCSVAQGGNQPQHFGDGTRLSIL.